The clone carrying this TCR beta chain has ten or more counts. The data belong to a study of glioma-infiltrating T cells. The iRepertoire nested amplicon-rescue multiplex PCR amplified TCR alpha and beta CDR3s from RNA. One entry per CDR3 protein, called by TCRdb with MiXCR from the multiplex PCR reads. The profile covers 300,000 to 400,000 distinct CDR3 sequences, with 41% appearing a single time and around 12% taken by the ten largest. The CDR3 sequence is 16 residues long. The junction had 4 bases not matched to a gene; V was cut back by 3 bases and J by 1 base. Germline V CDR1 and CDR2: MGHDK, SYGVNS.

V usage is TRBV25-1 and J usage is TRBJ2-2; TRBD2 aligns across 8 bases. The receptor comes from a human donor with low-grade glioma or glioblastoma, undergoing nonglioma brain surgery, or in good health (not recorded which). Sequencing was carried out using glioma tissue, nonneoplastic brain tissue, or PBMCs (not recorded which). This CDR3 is CASSDHREGNTGELFF. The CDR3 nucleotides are TGTGCCAGCAGTGACCACCGGGAGGGGAACACCGGGGAGCTGTTTTTT.